This T cell receptor beta chain was obtained from a study of breast tumors, draining lymph nodes, adjacent tissues. Samples came from axillary lymph nodes draining the breast cancer. General study findings and limits: Luminal-like breast cancer showed significantly higher tumor–nontumor repertoire similarity than basal-like. Compared with lymph nodes, tumors were less diverse; compared with nontumor tissue, more. Tumor T cell lymph node origin was a supported hypothesis, not proven.

This clonotype was detected many times. As yet, its antigen is unknown. Germline V lookup: CDR1 SGHTA, CDR2 FQGNSA. The CDR3 has 12 amino acids. The germline V and J ends were trimmed by 0 bases and 7 bases, with 7 bases remaining between them. TCRdb redid the calling of the multiplex PCR reads with MiXCR, one entry per CDR3 protein. The data show around 140,000 distinct CDR3 sequences, with around 20% seen just once and about 2.4% held by the top ten. This TCR came from a female donor with breast cancer. Some clones in this sample may be carry-over from other donors' samples. The chain carries TRBV7-2 and TRBJ2-7; D uncertain. Material: axillary lymph node tissue. Here the CDR3 reads CASSLASREQYF. CDR3 DNA sequence: TGTGCCAGCAGCTTAGCCAGCAGGGAGCAGTACTTC. Using reference TRBV7-2 and TRBJ2-7 for the parts outside the CDR3, the full variable domain is GAGVSQSPSNKVTEKGKDVELRCDPISGHTALYWYRQSLGQGLEFLIYFQGNSAPDKSGLPSDRFSAERTGGSVSTLTIQRTQQEDSAVYLCASSLASREQYFGPGTRLTVT.